This T cell receptor beta chain was found in a study of T cell repertoires in cytomegalovirus infection. Study details: Recently described HLA-C-restricted plus well-studied HLA-B-restricted CMV epitopes were used. CMV infection and matching HLA type were both indicated by public TCR beta signatures.

TCRdb reprocessed the reads with MiXCR, giving one entry per CDR3 protein. The table lists 750,000 to 900,000 distinct CDR3 sequences, 25% to 35% of them singletons, with over 10% in the top ten. In germline, CDR1 is SQVTM, CDR2 ANQGSEA. The CDR3 consists of 15 residues. Trimming stripped 0 bases from V and 6 bases from J, with 15 bases between. General study findings and limits: Dominating the ex vivo response were HLA-C-restricted CMV-specific TCR beta clonotypes.

This clonotype was found a few times. The antigen remains undetermined. The chain carries TRBV29-1 and TRBJ2-1; D possibly corresponds to TRBD1 (6 bases). The TCR was taken from a human donor in good health (CMV status not recorded). Some clones in this sample may be carry-over from other donors' samples. The material sequenced was cultured CD8+ T cells from PBMCs, taken from culture after CMV antigen stimulation. The CDR3 DNA reads TGCAGCGTTGAAGATCTTGAAGGACAGCGCAATGAGCAGTTCTTC. This codes for CSVEDLEGQRNEQFF.